Below, 27 T cell receptor beta chains from the same sample are listed, as sequenced in a study of blood T cell repertoires in COVID-19. Sequencing used immunoSEQ multiplex PCR; TCRdb keeps in-frame clones, though not all of them. In the table there are about 670,000 clones, 85% to 90% of which are singletons. The sequenced sample was peripheral blood. Receptor source: a young woman with acute or convalescent COVID-19.

The chain couples TRBV24-1 to TRBJ1-4; TRBD1 might be the D (5 bases). The CDR3 spans 16 residues. Germline loops: CDR1 KGHDR, CDR2 SFDVKD. The V and J ends lost 4 bases and 5 bases respectively, with 16 bases between them. The CDR3 reads CATSEKGLGSNEKLFF. CDR3 sequence (DNA): TGTGCCACCAGTGAGAAGGGGTTGGGGTCGAATGAAAAACTGTTTTTT.

The V and J genes are TRBV5-8 and TRBJ2-1; no firm D call. CDR1 and CDR2 (germline): SGHTS, YDEGEE. This CDR3 has 12 amino acids. V lost 3 bases and J lost 9, with 10 bases in between. The CDR3, as DNA: TGTGCCAGCAGCTCCTTTATTCTTGAGCAGTTCTTC. This gives the protein CASSSFILEQFF. Full variable domain (outside the CDR3, taken from reference TRBV5-8 and TRBJ2-1): EAGVTQSPTHLIKTRGQQATLRCSPISGHTSVYWYQQALGLGLQFLLWYDEGEERNRGNFPPRFSGRQFPNYSSELNVNALELEDSALYLCASSSFILEQFFGPGTRLTVL.

The gene calls are TRBV4-3 and TRBJ2-7; perhaps TRBD2 as D (6 bases). The V gene lost 1 base and the J gene lost 0 bases, with 16 bases spanning the gap. The CDR3 runs to 17 residues. Germline values: CDR1 LGHNA, CDR2 YSLEER. This CDR3 reads CASSQVKAGFSSYEQYF. CDR3 sequence (DNA): TGCGCCAGCAGCCAAGTCAAGGCGGGATTTAGCTCCTACGAGCAGTACTTC.

This chain links TRBV9 with TRBJ2-2; 7 positions agree with TRBD2. The J segment lost 2 bases and the V segment lost 0 bases, leaving 7 bases of the junction unmatched. The length of the CDR3 is 17 residues. The V gene's germline CDR1 is SGDLS and CDR2 YYNGEE. As DNA, the CDR3 is TGTGCCAGCAGCGTAGCTTTGGGGAGGGGAAACACCGGGGAGCTGTTTTTT. This sequence encodes CASSVALGRGNTGELFF.

The rearrangement joins TRBV27 to TRBJ2-1; a possible D gene is TRBD2 (5 bases). Germline CDR1 MNHEY, CDR2 SMNVEV (reference sequence). This CDR3 spans 14 amino acids. Deletions cut 2 bases from V and 2 bases from J, with 7 bases between. The CDR3 sequence is CASSLERAYNEQFF. In nucleotides, the CDR3 is TGTGCCAGCAGTTTAGAGAGGGCCTACAATGAGCAGTTCTTC.

This rearrangement joins TRBV7-3 to TRBJ2-1; D perhaps matches TRBD2 (5 bases). The CDR3 extends over 14 amino acids. Looked up from germline, CDR1 is SGHTA and CDR2 is FQGTGA. V gave up 2 bases and J gave up 10 bases, with 15 bases separating them. The CDR3 protein is CASSLGRRAGEQFF. CDR3 bases: TGTGCCAGCAGCTTAGGAAGGCGGGCTGGGGAGCAGTTCTTC.

The V call is TRBV5-1, the J call TRBJ2-7; TRBD1 matches at 9 bases. The trim removed 0 bases at V and 3 bases at J, leaving 1 base unmatched. Germline loops: CDR1 SGHRS, CDR2 YFSETQ. CDR3 length: 14 residues. The CDR3 bases are TGCGCCAGCAGCTTGGTGGGACAGGGCTACGAGCAGTACTTC. The encoded protein is CASSLVGQGYEQYF.

V and J are TRBV10-3 and TRBJ2-7; a weak D match, TRBD1 (6 bases). Per the germline V gene, CDR1 is ENHRY and CDR2 is SYGVKD. This CDR3 contains 15 residues. V shed 2 bases and J shed 6 bases, with 17 bases lying between them. The CDR3 nucleotides read TGTGCCATCAGTGAGCCGGGGACAAATTCGGTCGAGCAGTACTTC. It translates to CAISEPGTNSVEQYF.

This chain joins TRBV4-1 and TRBJ1-1; 8 nucleotides align to TRBD1. Looked up from germline, CDR1 is MGHRA and CDR2 is YSYEKL. The CDR3 length is 14 residues. The trim removed 3 bases at V and 7 bases at J, leaving 7 bases unmatched. In DNA form, the CDR3 reads TGCGCCAGCAGCCAGGTACAGGGGGAGGGTGAAGCTTTCTTT. It translates to CASSQVQGEGEAFF.

The CDR3 protein is CASSRAGEAFF. The DNA of the CDR3 is TGTGCCAGCAGTAGAGCGGGAGAAGCTTTCTTT. The chain couples TRBV12-3 or TRBV12-4 to TRBJ1-1, with no clear D. The CDR3 contains 11 residues. The V end was cut by 5 bases, the J end by 8 bases, with 9 bases between.

The DNA of the CDR3 is TGTGCCAGCAGCTTACCGGGACAGGGGGATTACACCATATATTTT. Protein product: CASSLPGQGDYTIYF. V is TRBV13 and J is TRBJ1-3, with 11 bases aligning to TRBD1. The germline CDR1 and CDR2 sequences are PRHDT and FYEKMQ (reference sequence). This CDR3 region has 15 residues. The V segment lost 2 bases and the J segment 8 bases; nucleotides outside the gene matches: 5.

This chain links TRBV7-9 with TRBJ1-2, with 7 positions matching TRBD1. CDR3 size: 17 residues. Germline V gene sequence: CDR1 SEHNR, CDR2 FQNEAQ (reference sequence). J lost 0 bases, V lost 3 bases, and 10 bases had no gene match. CDR3 amino acids: CASSFLTGEETNYGYTF. The CDR3 coding sequence is TGTGCCAGCAGCTTTTTAACAGGGGAAGAAACTAACTATGGCTACACCTTC.

The chain uses TRBV4-3 and TRBJ2-2, with 8 positions matching TRBD2. This CDR3 has 16 amino acids. From germline, CDR1 is LGHNA and CDR2 YSLEER. V shed 0 bases and J 4 bases; nucleotides not matched to a gene: 4. Written as DNA, the CDR3 is TGCGCCAGCAGCCAAGATCGGGGGGGGTCCACCGGGGAGCTGTTTTTT. As protein: CASSQDRGGSTGELFF.

The genes are TRBV11-2 and TRBJ2-2; possibly TRBD1 for D (5 bases). Trimming left V 3 bases short and J 4 bases short, with 6 bases between. CDR3 size: 13 residues. The germline CDR1 and CDR2 sequences are SGHAT and FQNNGV. The CDR3 loop reads CASSFQGTGELFF. The CDR3 DNA is TGTGCCAGCAGCTTCCAGGGCACCGGGGAGCTGTTTTTT. The full variable domain, rest sourced from reference TRBV11-2 and TRBJ2-2, is EAGVAQSPRYKIIEKRQSVAFWCNPISGHATLYWYQQILGQGPKLLIQFQNNGVVDDSQLPKDRFSAERLKGVDSTLKIQPAKLEDSAVYLCASSFQGTGELFFGEGSRLTVL.

The chain joins TRBV28 to TRBJ1-3, with D possibly being TRBD1 (5 bases). Germline V CDR1 and CDR2: MDHEN, SYDVKM. With 6 bases removed from V and 8 bases from J, the gap between germline ends came to 17 bases. CDR3 length: 14 residues. The CDR3 bases are TGTGCCAGCAGCCGACCGGGGGGTACGGACACCATATATTTT. Translated: CASSRPGGTDTIYF.

In this sample, this clone turned up once. This chain joins TRBV5-1 and TRBJ1-2, with D uncertain. Trimming removed 4 bases from V and 6 bases from J, with 13 bases in between. Germline V gene lookup returns CDR1 SGHRS and CDR2 YFSETQ. CDR3 length: 13 amino acids. The CDR3 nucleotides are TGCGCCAGCAGCCGGACGGGAGACGATGGCTACACCTTC. Protein product: CASSRTGDDGYTF.

The V call is TRBV11-2, the J call TRBJ1-2; TRBD1 matches 7 bases. Losses at the gene ends were 10 bases for V and 8 bases for J; bases not matched to a gene: 10. CDR1 is SGHAT, CDR2 FQNNGV, per germline. This CDR3 is 12 amino acids long. The CDR3 sequence: CAITGTAGGYTF. CDR3 in DNA: TGTGCCATAACGGGGACAGCCGGCGGCTACACCTTC.

The V gene is TRBV7-9, the J gene TRBJ2-3; D may be TRBD2 (5 bases). The germline V and J ends were trimmed by 5 bases and 3 bases, with 15 bases remaining between them. The CDR3 has 15 amino acids. Germline V gene lookup returns CDR1 SEHNR and CDR2 FQNEAQ (reference sequence). The DNA for the CDR3 is TGTGCCAGCAGCCCTCGCCGGGTAGCGACAGATACGCAGTATTTT. The encoded protein is CASSPRRVATDTQYF.

The chain uses TRBV6-9 and TRBJ1-6; D is ambiguous. The CDR3 runs to 13 residues. Germline V gives CDR1 MNHGY, CDR2 SVAAGI. The V end lost 2 bases, the J end lost 14 bases, and 13 bases lay between the germline ends. CDR3 region: CASSYTELKALHF. In DNA form, the CDR3 reads TGTGCCAGCAGTTATACGGAGCTGAAGGCCCTCCACTTT.

V and J are TRBV19 and TRBJ2-7; D may be TRBD1 (5 bases). Germline lookup yields CDR1 LNHDA and CDR2 SQIVND (reference sequence). V was pared by 5 bases and J by 3 bases, with 11 bases between. This CDR3 contains 13 residues. The CDR3 loop reads CASSPTDIYEQYF. CDR3 in DNA: TGTGCCAGTAGTCCGACAGACATCTACGAGCAGTACTTC.

The CDR3 loop reads CASSSRGLHSGANVLTF. The CDR3 bases are TGTGCCAGCAGCTCTAGGGGACTGCACTCTGGGGCCAACGTCCTGACTTTC. J is TRBJ2-6 and V is TRBV13; the D gene is possibly TRBD2 (6 bases). Germline V lookup: CDR1 PRHDT, CDR2 FYEKMQ (reference sequence). This CDR3 is 17 amino acids long. The V and J ends lost 4 bases and 0 bases respectively, with 13 bases between them.

This clone was seen just once. The V gene is TRBV6-4, the J gene TRBJ2-1; TRBD2 matches at 15 bases. CDR1 MRHNA and CDR2 SNTAGT come from the germline V gene. Losses at the gene ends were 2 bases for V and 6 bases for J; bases not matched to a gene: 2. This CDR3 has 16 residues. The CDR3 reads CASSDTGLAGGNEQFF. The CDR3 region has the DNA TGTGCCAGCAGTGACACGGGACTAGCGGGGGGCAATGAGCAGTTCTTC.

The J gene is TRBJ1-4, the V gene TRBV28; TRBD1 aligns across 11 bases. Trimming at V came to 4 bases and at J to 1 base, leaving 8 bases not matched to a gene. Germline CDR1 and CDR2: MDHEN and SYDVKM. CDR3 length: 18 amino acids. CDR3 DNA: TGTGCCAGCAGTTCGCCCTGGACAGGGGGCAGAACTAATGAAAAACTGTTTTTT. It encodes CASSSPWTGGRTNEKLFF.

The rearrangement links TRBV5-1 to TRBJ1-6; D gene uncertain. CDR1 is SGHRS and CDR2 is YFSETQ in the germline V gene. Deletions cut 0 bases from V and 6 bases from J, with 10 bases between. This CDR3 has 15 residues. CDR3 residues: CASSLDGVSNSPLHF. CDR3 nucleotide sequence: TGCGCCAGCAGCTTGGACGGTGTGAGTAATTCACCCCTCCACTTT.

V is TRBV5-1 and J is TRBJ1-1, with D maybe TRBD1 (5 bases). Looked up from germline, CDR1 is SGHRS and CDR2 is YFSETQ. Trimming removed 4 bases from V and 3 bases from J, with 13 bases in between. The CDR3 contains 14 residues. This CDR3 is CASSHWGGDTEAFF. The CDR3 DNA sequence: TGCGCCAGCAGCCATTGGGGAGGGGACACTGAAGCTTTCTTT. The full variable domain, its missing parts supplied by reference TRBV5-1 and TRBJ1-1, is KAGVTQTPRYLIKTRGQQVTLSCSPISGHRSVSWYQQTPGQGLQFLFEYFSETQRNKGNFPGRFSGRQFSNSRSEMNVSTLELGDSALYLCASSHWGGDTEAFFGQGTRLTVV.

The rearrangement joins TRBV30 to TRBJ1-2, with 11 nucleotides matching TRBD1. Germline V lookup: CDR1 GTSNPN, CDR2 SVGIG (reference sequence). Trimming removed 2 bases from V and 4 bases from J; junction bases left unmatched: 6. The CDR3 extends over 15 amino acids. DNA for the CDR3: TGTGCCTGGAGTAGAAGGGACAGGGGGACCTATGGCTACACCTTC. Translated, it gives CAWSRRDRGTYGYTF.

The chain joins TRBV15 to TRBJ1-3, with D perhaps matching TRBD1 (6 bases). CDR3 size: 17 residues. V lost 1 base and J lost 3, with 16 bases in between. From germline, CDR1 is LNHNV and CDR2 YYDKDF (reference sequence). For the CDR3, the DNA is TGTGCCACCAGCAGAGGGCGGGCAGGGGCGTTTGGAAACACCATATATTTT. Residues: CATSRGRAGAFGNTIYF.